This T cell receptor beta chain was recorded in a study of cytomegalovirus exposure and HLA in healthy donors (dated by TCRdb to about 2017). About the full investigation: A later analysis indicated that the 100 to 150 validation repertoires were generated on the platform also employed for the 720 or so repertoires of the first cohort. To predict cytomegalovirus infection status, the study brought together high-throughput TCR immunosequencing, statistical association of individual TCRs with disease status, and machine learning. Along with the approximately 650-subject first cohort, a separate validation cohort of approximately 110 different subjects was used. The study aimed to test whether signatures of past pathogen exposure could be identified by cataloging public T cell receptors.

As concerns this clone: Its antigen has not been determined. No clone much larger than this one lies a single base away; base qualities are absent.

Study-wide findings and limitations: Cytomegalovirus status was reported to be diagnosed by the classifier with high specificity and sensitivity in both the original and validation cohorts. The authors suggested that the approach could potentially be extended to other disease states and immunological phenotypes. The study listed 150 to 200 TCR beta chains as associated with cytomegalovirus. Most TCR sequences were observed very rarely across donors, whereas some public TCRs were present in many individuals. All 130 or so repertoires were used to score co-occurrence in the validation cohort in a later analysis, because that analysis had no HLA typing for the cohort. Three of the identified cytomegalovirus-associated TCR beta chains were confirmed in vitro to be specific for cytomegalovirus antigens. In a later analysis, TCRs clustered in the first cohort were found to also tend to co-occur in the roughly 130 validation repertoires, with 90% to 95% of cluster scores above 0.

The library was produced with the immunoSEQ multiplex PCR assay. From the authors' description of their analysis: A statistical classification framework was developed to diagnose cytomegalovirus status using the catalog of TCR beta chain sequences. The source is immuneACCESS, and TCRdb retained only in-frame sequences with V and J called. Part of the clones is not carried over; for the studies checked, unresolved V genes explain less than half of this, and the remainder is unexplained. V and J calls and clone size are copied from that table; D and trimming were computed from the DNA. Here the sample has hundreds of thousands of clones; approximately 83% occur a single time. The ten largest clones take up about 1.2% of the sample. From the cysteine up to the phenylalanine, the CDR3 has a length of 13 residues. CDR3 DNA is the only sequence kept; it has 39 bases, read in frame from the first base. V is cut by 1 base and J by 4 bases, and the space between the germline ends is 8 bases. From a lookup of the germline V gene, CDR1 and CDR2 are MGHDK and SYGVNS.

The donors belonged to the validation cohort of roughly 120 subjects, which was separate from the roughly 700-subject first cohort. The V and J segments used are TRBV25-1 and TRBJ2-7; tentative D gene TRBD2, with 6 bases matching. Sequenced input: PBMCs. This receptor was identified in a woman aged 25-40 years in good health and CMV-seropositive. CDR3 sequence: CASSEFGGYEQYF. The DNA sequence reads TGTGCCAGCAGTGAATTCGGGGGATACGAGCAGTACTTC.